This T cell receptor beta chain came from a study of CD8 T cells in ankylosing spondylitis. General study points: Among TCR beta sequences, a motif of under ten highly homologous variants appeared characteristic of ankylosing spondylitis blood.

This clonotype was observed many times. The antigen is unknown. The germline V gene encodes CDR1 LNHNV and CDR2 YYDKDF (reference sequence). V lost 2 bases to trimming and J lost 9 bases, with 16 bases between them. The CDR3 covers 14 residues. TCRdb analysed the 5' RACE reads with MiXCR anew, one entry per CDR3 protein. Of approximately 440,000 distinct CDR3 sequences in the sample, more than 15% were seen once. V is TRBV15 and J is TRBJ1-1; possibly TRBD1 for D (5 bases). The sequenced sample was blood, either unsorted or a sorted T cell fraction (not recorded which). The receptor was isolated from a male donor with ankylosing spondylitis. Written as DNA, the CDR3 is TGTGCCACCAGCAGATACCGGGACGCGGGACAAGCTTTCTTT. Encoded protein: CATSRYRDAGQAFF.